One sample yielded the 14 T cell receptor beta chains listed below, sequenced in a study of shared clonotypes between healthy human individuals. TCRdb's copy holds only in-frame clones and misses some; the assay was immunoSEQ multiplex PCR. This sample yields 400,000 to 600,000 clones, of which around 96% are seen a single time; about 0.067% belongs to the top ten. The sample was naive CD4+ T cells sorted from blood. Subset defined: CD45RA+ positively selected. Receptors originate from a woman under 40 in good health.

This chain connects TRBV7-3 to TRBJ2-7; no clear D gene. There are 16 residues in the CDR3. Germline assignment: CDR1 SGHTA and CDR2 FQGTGA. V was cut by 1 base and J by 3 bases, with 16 bases left in between. The CDR3 is CASSLSPTDLNYEQYF. In nucleotides, the CDR3 is TGTGCCAGCAGCTTAAGCCCAACAGATTTGAACTACGAGCAGTACTTC. Using reference TRBV7-3 and TRBJ2-7 for the parts outside the CDR3, the full variable domain is GAGVSQTPSNKVTEKGKYVELRCDPISGHTALYWYRQSLGQGPEFLIYFQGTGAADDSGLPNDRFFAVRPEGSVSTLKIQRTERGDSAVYLCASSLSPTDLNYEQYFGPGTRLTVT.

This clone has a single count. The CDR3 DNA reads as TGTGCCAGCAGCTTACTCCACCTTTTGACGGCTAACACTGAAGCTTTCTTT. It specifies CASSLLHLLTANTEAFF. The rearrangement joins TRBV7-8 to TRBJ1-1; D remains unclear. V lost 2 bases and J 2 bases, leaving 18 bases between the germline ends. The CDR3 spans 17 residues. Per the germline V gene, CDR1 is SGHVS and CDR2 is FQNEAQ.

Only one count was recorded for this clone. The V call is TRBV2, the J call TRBJ2-1; 7 bases are a match to TRBD2. Per germline, CDR1 SNHLY and CDR2 FYNNEI. The J segment lost 9 bases and the V segment lost 7 bases, leaving 12 bases of the junction unmatched. The CDR3 loop spans 14 amino acids. CDR3 bases: TGTGCCAGCATGGGCGGGAGACCCTTGGGTGAGCAGTTCTTC. Translation: CASMGGRPLGEQFF.

V gene TRBV6-1 combines with J gene TRBJ2-7; 9 bases fit TRBD1. Per the germline V gene, CDR1 is MNHNS and CDR2 is SASEGT. The CDR3 has 14 residues. The J segment lost 2 bases and the V segment lost 5 bases, leaving 4 bases of the junction unmatched. CDR3 nucleotide sequence: TGTGCCAGCAGTCGGACAGGGGAGCCCTACGAGCAGTACTTC. It yields the protein CASSRTGEPYEQYF.

The gene calls are TRBV7-6 and TRBJ2-5; D is perhaps TRBD2 (6 bases). Trimming cost V 1 base and J 2 bases, with 14 bases left between them. The CDR3 extends over 16 amino acids. Per the germline V gene, CDR1 is SGHVS and CDR2 is FNYEAQ. The CDR3 is CASSLVSGSRQETQYF. The CDR3 DNA is TGTGCCAGCAGCTTAGTGTCCGGGAGCCGACAAGAGACCCAGTACTTC.

The chain has TRBV5-1 and TRBJ2-1; D possibly corresponds to TRBD2 (5 bases). V shed 5 bases and J shed 1 base, with 13 bases lying between them. This CDR3 is built from 15 residues. Germline V gene lookup returns CDR1 SGHRS and CDR2 YFSETQ. The CDR3 protein is CASRALIASYNEQFF. As DNA, the CDR3 is TGCGCCAGCAGGGCCTTGATAGCGTCCTACAATGAGCAGTTCTTC.

The V gene is TRBV6-5, the J gene TRBJ2-2, with D unclear. Germline CDR1 is MNHEY and CDR2 is SVGAGI. Deletions cut 6 bases from V and 8 bases from J, with 13 bases between. The CDR3 length is 13 residues. The CDR3 DNA sequence: TGTGCCAGCAGCCGTGGACCGTCTGGGGAGCTGTTTTTT. This translates into CASSRGPSGELFF.

The J gene is TRBJ2-5, the V gene TRBV5-1, with TRBD1 matching over 8 bases. The CDR3 loop spans 15 amino acids. Germline CDR1 SGHRS, CDR2 YFSETQ. The junction had 6 bases not matched to a gene; V was cut back by 1 base and J by 4 bases. In DNA, the CDR3 is TGCGCCAGCAGCTTGTCAGGGGGCTCAGGAGAGACCCAGTACTTC. Its translation: CASSLSGGSGETQYF.

This chain links TRBV5-4 with TRBJ1-1; D not certain. Trimming shortened V by 0 bases and J by 0 bases, and 6 bases separated the two germline ends. Germline lookup yields CDR1 SGHNT and CDR2 YYREEE (reference sequence). This CDR3 has 14 residues. The CDR3 loop is CASSLAIVNTEAFF. The CDR3 DNA is TGTGCCAGCAGCTTGGCCATCGTGAACACTGAAGCTTTCTTT. Variable domain in full (rest from reference TRBV5-4 and TRBJ1-1): ETGVTQSPTHLIKTRGQQVTLRCSSQSGHNTVSWYQQALGQGPQFIFQYYREEENGRGNFPPRFSGLQFPNYSSELNVNALELDDSALYLCASSLAIVNTEAFFGQGTRLTVV.

The chain is built from TRBV28 and TRBJ1-4, with D unclear. The CDR3 loop spans 13 amino acids. The V gene's germline CDR1 is MDHEN and CDR2 SYDVKM. Trimming left V 6 bases short and J 5 bases short, with 10 bases between. CDR3 sequence: CASSRSGNEKLFF. The CDR3 DNA sequence: TGTGCCAGCAGCCGAAGCGGGAATGAAAAACTGTTTTTT.

The chain links TRBV4-1 to TRBJ1-2; tentatively, D is TRBD1 (6 bases). Trimming shortened V by 1 base and J by 0 bases, and 18 bases separated the two germline ends. The CDR3 runs 18 residues. Germline-derived CDR1 and CDR2 are MGHRA and YSYEKL. CDR3 bases: TGCGCCAGCAGCCAAGGCCGGGCCCGGGGGACACCTAACTATGGCTACACCTTC. Amino acids: CASSQGRARGTPNYGYTF.

This chain connects TRBV15 to TRBJ1-5; D remains unclear. The CDR3 has 16 residues. CDR1 LNHNV and CDR2 YYDKDF come from the germline V gene (reference sequence). Trimming stripped 0 bases from V and 0 bases from J, with 9 bases between. CDR3 in amino acids: CATSRDLAHSNQPQHF. CDR3 sequence (DNA): TGTGCCACCAGCAGAGATTTAGCTCATAGCAATCAGCCCCAGCATTTT.

The DNA of the CDR3 is TGCAGCGTTGAGCACGAACAGGGCTACGAGCAGTACTTC. Amino acid sequence: CSVEHEQGYEQYF. The chain uses TRBV29-1 and TRBJ2-5; possibly TRBD1 for D (6 bases). TRBJ2-7 explains the end of the DNA better; the J call may be wrong. CDR3 size: 13 residues. CDR1 and CDR2 from the germline V gene are SQVTM and ANQGSEA.

This clone was detected once. V gene TRBV5-1 combines with J gene TRBJ1-1; D is ambiguous. CDR3 length: 15 amino acids. The germline V gene has CDR1 SGHRS and CDR2 YFSETQ. V dropped 2 bases and J dropped 5 bases, with 16 bases sitting between them. The CDR3 DNA follows: TGCGCCAGCAGCTTTGTGACCGGGGTGGGGACTGAAGCTTTCTTT. It specifies CASSFVTGVGTEAFF.